This T cell receptor (beta chain) is drawn from a study of T cell responses to AZD1222 COVID-19 vaccine. Libraries were prepared by immunoSEQ multiplex PCR; TCRdb keeps only in-frame clonotypes and omits some of them. The data hold about 110,000 clones, with 92% observed a single time. Points on this clone: What it binds is unknown.

Study outcomes and limitations: An increase in Spike-specific TCR breadth and depth was observed after two AZD1222 doses. Most donors were white British, females outnumbered males, and clonal diversity was possibly underestimated.

The germline gives CDR1 LNHDA, CDR2 SQIVND (reference sequence). Trimming at V came to 5 bases and at J to 1 base, leaving 5 bases not matched to a gene. CDR3 length equals 16 residues. The specimen was peripheral blood, collected 28 days after the second AZD1222 dose. The sequence came from an adult who received the AZD1222 COVID-19 vaccine. This chain links TRBV19 with TRBJ2-5; TRBD2 aligns across 12 bases. The CDR3 bases are TGTGCCAGTAGTCCGCTAGCGGGGGGGCCCCAAGAGACCCAGTACTTC. The encoded protein is CASSPLAGGPQETQYF. The full variable domain, rest sourced from reference TRBV19 and TRBJ2-5, is DGGITQSPKYLFRKEGQNVTLSCEQNLNHDAMYWYRQDPGQGLRLIYYSQIVNDFQKGDIAEGYSVSREKKESFPLTVTSAQKNPTAFYLCASSPLAGGPQETQYFGPGTRLLVL.